The 2 T cell receptor beta chains below were found in one sample sequenced in a study of beta chain features in type 1 diabetes. The entirety of the isolated RNA underwent reverse transcription, so expressed TCRB transcripts were sequenced. The method was immunoSEQ multiplex PCR; TCRdb's version includes in-frame clones alone and lacks a portion of them. Here the sample spans fewer than 900,000 clones, roughly 16% being singletons. The sample comprised naive CD4+ T cells from blood. The receptors originated from a woman between 18 and 30 years old in good health.

This clone was seen only a few times. CDR3 nucleotides: TGTGCCCTATCTAGCGGGAGGGGCAATGAGCAGTTCTTC. Translating gives CALSSGRGNEQFF. The V and J genes are TRBV10-3 and TRBJ2-1; TRBD2 agrees at 12 bases. The ends lost 11 bases at V and 6 bases at J; junction bases unmatched: 5. There are 13 residues in the CDR3. CDR1 is ENHRY and CDR2 is SYGVKD in the germline V gene.

This chain uses TRBV27 with TRBJ2-3; 12 bases agree with TRBD2. The germline gives CDR1 MNHEY, CDR2 SMNVEV (reference sequence). The ends lost 2 bases at V and 7 bases at J; junction bases unmatched: 1. The CDR3 sequence is 14 residues long. The CDR3 nucleotides read TGTGCCAGCAGTTTAACTAGCGGGAGGTATACGCAGTATTTT. This gives the protein CASSLTSGRYTQYF.